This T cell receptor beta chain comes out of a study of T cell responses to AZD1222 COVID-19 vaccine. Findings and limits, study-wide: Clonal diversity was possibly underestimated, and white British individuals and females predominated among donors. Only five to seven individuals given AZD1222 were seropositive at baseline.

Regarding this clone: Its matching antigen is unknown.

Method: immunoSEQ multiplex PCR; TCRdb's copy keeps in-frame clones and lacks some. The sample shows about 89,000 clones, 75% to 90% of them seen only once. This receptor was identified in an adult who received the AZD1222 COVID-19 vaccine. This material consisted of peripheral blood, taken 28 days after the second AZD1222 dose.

The CDR3 DNA sequence: TGTGCCAGCAGCCCGACTGCGTCGGGGGCTTGGGAAAAACTGTTTTTT. It yields the protein CASSPTASGAWEKLFF. This chain links TRBV11-2 with TRBJ1-4; TRBD1 is a possible D gene (6 bases). V lost 5 bases and J 8 bases, leaving 21 bases between the germline ends. The CDR3 loop spans 16 amino acids. CDR1 and CDR2 from the germline V gene are SGHAT and FQNNGV.